This passage covers 20 T cell receptor beta chains from one sample sequenced in a study of blood T cells in healthy people across ages. A second PCR, run for roughly 7 to 12 cycles, used a sample-barcoded 5' primer plus a J-beta primer mix. One entry per CDR3 protein results from TCRdb running MiXCR on the 5' RACE reads. This sample has hundreds of thousands of distinct CDR3 sequences, with under 80% found just once. Sample: blood. These receptors were taken from a man aged 25-45 years in good health.

This clonotype was detected a few times. Mismatch with germline at one junction end may stem from a read error. The chain uses TRBV2 and TRBJ2-1, with D hard to call. Germline V gene sequence: CDR1 SNHLY, CDR2 FYNNEI. CDR3 length: 12 residues. In DNA, the CDR3 is TGTGCCAGCAGTGAAGTCTACGATGAGCAGTTCTTC. Encoded protein: CASSEVYDEQFF.

The V and J genes are TRBV12-3 or TRBV12-4 and TRBJ2-3; no definite D call. The CDR3 sequence is 14 residues long. Trimming stripped 2 bases from V and 2 bases from J, with 8 bases between. The CDR3 DNA reads TGTGCCAGCAGTTTAAGGGCTCTCACAGATACGCAGTATTTT. It encodes CASSLRALTDTQYF.

The chain has TRBV5-1 and TRBJ2-3; 7 bases align to TRBD1. The CDR3 has 15 amino acids. Germline lookup yields CDR1 SGHRS and CDR2 YFSETQ. With 3 bases clipped from V and 3 bases from J, the junction kept 7 bases outside the gene matches. The chain's CDR3 is CASSSLQGLTDTQYF. CDR3 in DNA: TGCGCCAGCAGCTCCTTACAGGGGTTGACAGATACGCAGTATTTT.

The J gene is TRBJ1-2, the V gene TRBV29-1; 7 nucleotides agree with TRBD1. CDR1 and CDR2 from the germline V gene are SQVTM and ANQGSEA. The V and J ends lost 7 bases and 7 bases, in that order; junction bases with no gene match: 12. CDR3 size: 13 residues. Written as DNA, the CDR3 is TGCAGCGCCGCCGACAGGGAGGGGTCTGGCTACACCTTC. Protein product: CSAADREGSGYTF.

On this clonotype: An end of the junction differs from the germline gene, which may be a read error. The genes are TRBV7-9 and TRBJ1-6; 8 nucleotides match TRBD1. Germline loops: CDR1 SEHNR, CDR2 FQNEAQ (reference sequence). CDR3 size: 14 residues. The CDR3 reads CASSLDRGHSPLHF. The CDR3 DNA is TGTGCCAGCAGTTTAGACAGGGGTCATTCACCCCTCCACTTT.

This clonotype was counted only a few times. The V and J genes are TRBV9 and TRBJ2-6; the match to TRBD1 covers 8 bases. The CDR3 has 17 amino acids. Germline-derived CDR1 and CDR2 are SGDLS and YYNGEE. V gave up 0 bases and J gave up 3 bases; unmatched junction bases: 5. This chain's CDR3 is CASSVGTGNFGANVLTF. DNA for the CDR3: TGTGCCAGCAGCGTAGGGACAGGGAATTTTGGGGCCAACGTCCTGACTTTC.

This clonotype showed up just a few times. The chain couples TRBV29-1 to TRBJ2-2, with D unclear. Germline-derived CDR1 and CDR2 are SQVTM and ANQGSEA. Trimming removed 4 bases at V and 2 bases at J, with 5 bases between. The CDR3 has 12 amino acids. DNA for the CDR3: TGCAGCGTTGCATTAAACACCGGGGAGCTGTTTTTT. Amino acids: CSVALNTGELFF.

A few counts support this clonotype. The chain joins TRBV20-1 to TRBJ2-3; 10 bases are shared with TRBD2. This CDR3 comprises 15 residues. CDR1 is DFQATT and CDR2 is SNEGSKA in the germline V gene (reference sequence). V shed 1 base, J shed 1 base, and the junction held 2 bases outside the gene matches. The DNA of the CDR3 is TGCAGTGCTAGAGGTCTAGCGGGAGGCACAGATACGCAGTATTTT. The encoded protein is CSARGLAGGTDTQYF.

CDR3 sequence: CASSAMTGQVQYF. The CDR3 nucleotides are TGTGCCAGCAGTGCCATGACAGGGCAGGTGCAGTACTTC. The chain employs TRBV12-3 or TRBV12-4 and TRBJ2-5; 7 bases line up with TRBD1. Trimming took 5 bases from V and 11 from J; bases not matched to a gene: 11. This CDR3 contains 13 residues.

This chain links TRBV10-3 with TRBJ2-7, with 9 bases lining up with TRBD1. The germline CDR1 and CDR2 sequences are ENHRY and SYGVKD. V lost 6 bases to trimming and J lost 7 bases; unmatched junction nucleotides: 13. This CDR3 spans 15 amino acids. The CDR3 DNA reads TGTGCCATCAGGGGCCGGGACAGGGACTCCTTAGAGCAGTACTTC. It encodes CAIRGRDRDSLEQYF.

This chain uses TRBV4-3 with TRBJ1-5; no reliable D call. Looked up from germline, CDR1 is LGHNA and CDR2 is YSLEER. V was cut by 3 bases and J by 1 base, with 7 bases left in between. CDR3 length: 14 residues. CDR3 in amino acids: CASSQSVSNQPQHF. In nucleotides, the CDR3 is TGCGCCAGCAGCCAGTCAGTGAGCAATCAGCCCCAGCATTTT.

This clonotype occurred a few times. This rearrangement joins TRBV7-2 to TRBJ2-5; 7 bases agree with TRBD1. CDR1 is SGHTA, CDR2 FQGNSA, per germline. The CDR3 is made up of 14 amino acids. With V trimmed by 2 bases and J by 5 bases, 5 bases remained unmatched. For the CDR3, the DNA is TGTGCCAGCAGCTTACTTTTACAGGGGGAGACCCAGTACTTC. This codes for CASSLLLQGETQYF.

This clonotype has just a few counts. The chain has TRBV9 and TRBJ2-5; D not resolved. V dropped 0 bases and J dropped 2 bases, with 11 bases sitting between them. This CDR3 region has 15 residues. CDR1 and CDR2 from the germline V gene are SGDLS and YYNGEE. In DNA, the CDR3 is TGTGCCAGCAGCGTAGGGGCAGTGTTACAAGAGACCCAGTACTTC. It is translated as CASSVGAVLQETQYF.

The chain combines TRBV7-2 with TRBJ1-4; D possibly corresponds to TRBD1 (6 bases). Germline CDR1 SGHTA, CDR2 FQGNSA. The CDR3 is 15 amino acids. Between the trimmed V and J ends, which lost 4 bases and 5 bases, there was a span of 14 bases. CDR3 coding DNA: TGTGCCAGCAGCTCCAACAGGGTCGAGAATGAAAAACTGTTTTTT. Translation gives CASSSNRVENEKLFF.

The genes are TRBV7-8 and TRBJ2-1; 7 nucleotides align to TRBD1. The CDR3 has 13 residues. From germline, CDR1 is SGHVS and CDR2 FQNEAQ. After removal of 4 bases from V and 6 bases from J, the junction contained 3 bases not matched to a gene. Here the CDR3 reads CASSSTGINEQFF. The CDR3 DNA sequence: TGTGCCAGCAGCTCGACAGGGATCAATGAGCAGTTCTTC.

The genes are TRBV7-3 and TRBJ2-1; 10 bases map to TRBD2. V was clipped by 5 bases and J by 8 bases; unmatched bases: 6. CDR3 length: 14 amino acids. In germline, CDR1 is SGHTA, CDR2 FQGTGA. CDR3 sequence: CASSKTSGDYEQFF. The DNA of the CDR3 is TGTGCCAGCAGCAAAACTAGCGGGGACTATGAGCAGTTCTTC.

The rearrangement joins TRBV10-3 to TRBJ2-3, with D perhaps TRBD1 (5 bases). The V and J ends lost 7 bases and 1 base respectively, with 18 bases between them. The CDR3 is 16 residues long. Germline assignment: CDR1 ENHRY and CDR2 SYGVKD. In DNA form, the CDR3 reads TGTGCCATCACCCCATGGGGCGAAGGGGGCACAGATACGCAGTATTTT. This translates into CAITPWGEGGTDTQYF.

This clonotype was found a few times. The chain has TRBV27 and TRBJ1-2; 7 bases align to TRBD1. Germline CDR1 and CDR2: MNHEY and SMNVEV (reference sequence). The J segment lost 6 bases and the V segment lost 2 bases, leaving 15 bases of the junction unmatched. The CDR3 is made up of 17 amino acids. CDR3: CASSLGTGGGLRNGYTF. The CDR3 DNA follows: TGTGCCAGCAGTTTAGGGACCGGAGGGGGCCTCCGGAATGGCTACACCTTC.

V gene TRBV2 combines with J gene TRBJ2-3; D unresolved. V was shortened by 0 bases and J by 2 bases, with 9 bases between the two germline ends. Germline lookup yields CDR1 SNHLY and CDR2 FYNNEI. The CDR3 is made up of 15 amino acids. This chain's CDR3 is CASSEAGSYTDTQYF. The CDR3, as DNA: TGTGCCAGCAGTGAAGCGGGCAGTTACACAGATACGCAGTATTTT. Supplemented by reference TRBV2 and TRBJ2-3, the full variable domain reads EPEVTQTPSHQVTQMGQEVILRCVPISNHLYFYWYRQILGQKVEFLVSFYNNEISEKSEIFDDQFSVERPDGSNFTLKIRSTKLEDSAMYFCASSEAGSYTDTQYFGPGTRLTVL.

This clonotype has a single count. The V call is TRBV7-3, the J call TRBJ2-1, with D hard to call. V lost 5 bases and J lost 6, with 14 bases in between. The germline CDR1 and CDR2 sequences are SGHTA and FQGTGA. This CDR3 has 14 amino acids. The CDR3: CASSPSRLGNEQFF. The CDR3 nucleotides read TGTGCCAGCAGCCCCAGCCGGCTCGGCAATGAGCAGTTCTTC.